The 2 T cell receptor beta chains presented below share a single source sample, sequenced in a study of CD8+CD57+ T cells in acquired aplastic anemia. Investigators profiled TCR beta VDJ and CDR3 from genomic DNA template. TCRdb re-analysed the reads in MiXCR, keeping a single row per CDR3 protein. The sample records under 150,000 distinct CDR3 sequences, 41% being singletons. Sequenced sample: sorted CD4+, CD8+, or CD8+CD57+ T cells (not recorded which) from PBMCs. The receptors originated from a human donor in good health, serving as a control.

V usage is TRBV20-1 and J usage is TRBJ2-7; 7 positions agree with TRBD1. The V and J ends lost 1 base and 7 bases, in that order; junction bases with no gene match: 10. The CDR3 is made up of 14 amino acids. The germline CDR1 and CDR2 sequences are DFQATT and SNEGSKA (reference sequence). The DNA of the CDR3 is TGCAGTGCTAGAGGCCTAGACAGGGCTCGGGAGCAGTACTTC. Amino acids: CSARGLDRAREQYF.

This chain uses TRBV3-1 with TRBJ2-1; TRBD2 agrees at 12 bases. Germline CDR1 LGHDT, CDR2 YNNKEL (reference sequence). The V and J ends lost 4 bases and 9 bases, in that order; junction bases with no gene match: 4. The CDR3 loop spans 14 amino acids. The CDR3 coding sequence is TGTGCCAGCAGCCCTAGCGGGGGGGACAGTGAGCAGTTCTTC. This gives the protein CASSPSGGDSEQFF.